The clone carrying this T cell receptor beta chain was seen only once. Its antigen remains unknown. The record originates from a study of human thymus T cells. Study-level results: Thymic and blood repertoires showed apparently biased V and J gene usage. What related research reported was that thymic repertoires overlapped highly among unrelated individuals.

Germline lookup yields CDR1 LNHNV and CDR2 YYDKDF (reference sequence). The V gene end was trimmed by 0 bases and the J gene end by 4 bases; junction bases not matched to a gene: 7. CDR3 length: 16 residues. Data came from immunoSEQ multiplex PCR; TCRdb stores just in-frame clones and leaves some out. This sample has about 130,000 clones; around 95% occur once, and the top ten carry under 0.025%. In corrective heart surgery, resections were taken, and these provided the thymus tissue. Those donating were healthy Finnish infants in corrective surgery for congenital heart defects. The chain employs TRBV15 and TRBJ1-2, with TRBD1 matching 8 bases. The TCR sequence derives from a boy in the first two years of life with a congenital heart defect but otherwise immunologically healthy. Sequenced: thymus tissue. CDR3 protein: CATSREPQGAVYGYTF. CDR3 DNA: TGTGCCACCAGCAGAGAACCCCAGGGGGCGGTCTATGGCTACACCTTC.